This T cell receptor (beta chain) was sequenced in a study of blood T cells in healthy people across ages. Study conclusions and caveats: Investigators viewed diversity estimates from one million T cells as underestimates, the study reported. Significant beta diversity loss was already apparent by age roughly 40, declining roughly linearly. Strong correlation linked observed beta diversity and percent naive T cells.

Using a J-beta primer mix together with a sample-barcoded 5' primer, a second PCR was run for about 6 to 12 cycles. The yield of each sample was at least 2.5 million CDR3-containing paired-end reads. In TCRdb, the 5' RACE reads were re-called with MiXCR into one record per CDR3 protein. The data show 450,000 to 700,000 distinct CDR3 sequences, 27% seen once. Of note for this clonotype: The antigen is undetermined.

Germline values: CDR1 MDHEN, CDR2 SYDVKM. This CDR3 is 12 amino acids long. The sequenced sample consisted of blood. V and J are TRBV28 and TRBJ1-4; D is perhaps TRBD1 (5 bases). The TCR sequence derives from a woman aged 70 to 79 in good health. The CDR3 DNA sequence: TGTGCTTGTGAGGGGAACCGTGAAAAACTGTTTTTT. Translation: CACEGNREKLFF.